This T cell receptor (beta chain) was sequenced in a study of T cell repertoires in cytomegalovirus infection. Whole-study context: CMV epitopes in the study were HLA-C-restricted (recently identified) and HLA-B-restricted (well studied).

Study-level results: People with CMV and the relevant HLA were identified by cumulative public TCR beta family frequency. What dominated the ex vivo response were HLA-C-restricted CMV-specific TCR beta clonotypes.

TCRdb fed the reads into MiXCR, producing one record per CDR3 protein. In the table there are fewer than 850,000 distinct CDR3 sequences, about 28% of which are singletons. A few counts support this clonotype. Its antigen is still unknown. Germline CDR1 is MGHRA and CDR2 is YSYEKL. The CDR3 is made up of 15 amino acids. The V end lost 0 bases, the J end lost 4 bases, and 12 bases lay between the germline ends. The rearrangement uses TRBV4-1 and TRBJ1-1, with a weak D call TRBD1 (6 bases). The specimen comprised cultured CD8+ T cells from PBMCs, sampled from culture after CMV antigen stimulation. The clonotype originates from a human donor in good health (CMV status not recorded). Some clones in this sample may be carry-over from other donors' samples. The CDR3 loop reads CASSQDRGGLTEAFF. For the CDR3, the DNA is TGCGCCAGCAGCCAAGATAGGGGGGGACTCACTGAAGCTTTCTTT.